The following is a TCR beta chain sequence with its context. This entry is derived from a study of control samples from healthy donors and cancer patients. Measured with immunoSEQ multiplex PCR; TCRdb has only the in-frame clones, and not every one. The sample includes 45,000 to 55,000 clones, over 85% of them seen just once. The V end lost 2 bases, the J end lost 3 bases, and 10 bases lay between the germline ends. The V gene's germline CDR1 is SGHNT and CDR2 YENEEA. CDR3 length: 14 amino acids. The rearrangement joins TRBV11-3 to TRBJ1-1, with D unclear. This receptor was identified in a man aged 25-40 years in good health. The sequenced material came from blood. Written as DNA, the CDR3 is TGTGCCAGCAGCTTACGAGAGACTTACACTGAAGCTTTCTTT. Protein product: CASSLRETYTEAFF.